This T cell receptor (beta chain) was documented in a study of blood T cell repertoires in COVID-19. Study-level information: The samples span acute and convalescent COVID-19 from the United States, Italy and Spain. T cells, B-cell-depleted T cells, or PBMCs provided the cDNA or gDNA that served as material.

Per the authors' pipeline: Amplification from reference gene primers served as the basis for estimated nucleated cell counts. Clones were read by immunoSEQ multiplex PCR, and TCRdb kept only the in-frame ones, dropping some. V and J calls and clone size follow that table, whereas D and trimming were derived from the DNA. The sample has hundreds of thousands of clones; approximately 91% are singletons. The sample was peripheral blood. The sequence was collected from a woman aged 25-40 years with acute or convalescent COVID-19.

The CDR3 region has the DNA TGTGCCAGCAGTGACTCGGAACTAGCGGGATCATACAATGAGCAGTTCTTC. This codes for CASSDSELAGSYNEQFF. The genes are TRBV6-4 and TRBJ2-1, with TRBD2 identical over 10 bases. CDR3 size: 17 residues. Germline V gene sequence: CDR1 MRHNA, CDR2 SNTAGT. Trimming removed 0 bases from V and 4 bases from J; junction bases left unmatched: 6.